These 22 T cell receptor beta chains were all obtained from the same sample, sequenced in a study of shared clonotypes between healthy human individuals. Generated by immunoSEQ multiplex PCR, the TCRdb table keeps only in-frame clones and is missing some. The table has around 1.9 million clones, 93% seen once. Naive CD8 cells lacked CD45RO, underwent positive selection for CCR7 and left out terminally differentiated effector memory CD45RA+ cells. Sequencing was done on a sample of naive CD8+ T cells from PBMCs. These TCRs come from a man aged 18-30 years in good health. Some clones in this sample may be carry-over from other donors' samples.

V gene TRBV2 combines with J gene TRBJ2-6; maybe TRBD1 (6 bases). Trimming pared 4 bases from V and 11 bases from J, leaving 18 bases between. Per the germline V gene, CDR1 is SNHLY and CDR2 is FYNNEI. The CDR3 runs 15 residues. Here the CDR3 DNA reads TGTGCCAGCAGTGTACAGGGCCTCCTAAGCGACGTCCTGACTTTC. As protein: CASSVQGLLSDVLTF. Using reference TRBV2 and TRBJ2-6 for the parts outside the CDR3, the full variable domain is EPEVTQTPSHQVTQMGQEVILRCVPISNHLYFYWYRQILGQKVEFLVSFYNNEISEKSEIFDDQFSVERPDGSNFTLKIRSTKLEDSAMYFCASSVQGLLSDVLTFGAGSRLTVL.

This chain uses TRBV28 with TRBJ2-7; TRBD1 agrees at 9 bases. The CDR3 length is 15 residues. Germline assignment: CDR1 MDHEN and CDR2 SYDVKM. With 5 bases clipped from V and 2 bases from J, the junction kept 7 bases outside the gene matches. CDR3 bases: TGTGCCAGCAGTAAGACCGGGACAGGGACCTACGAGCAGTACTTC. Translating gives CASSKTGTGTYEQYF.

V usage is TRBV19 and J usage is TRBJ2-7; possible D gene TRBD1, 5 bases. Trimming stripped 6 bases from V and 3 bases from J, with 18 bases between. The CDR3 runs to 15 residues. Germline V gives CDR1 LNHDA, CDR2 SQIVND (reference sequence). DNA of the CDR3: TGTGCCAGTAGGTCGGGTCAGGGCTTTATCTACGAGCAGTACTTC. This codes for CASRSGQGFIYEQYF.

The V gene is TRBV2, the J gene TRBJ2-2; 9 positions match TRBD2. The J segment lost 3 bases and the V segment lost 6 bases, leaving 5 bases of the junction unmatched. The CDR3 has 15 residues. Per the germline V gene, CDR1 is SNHLY and CDR2 is FYNNEI. Here the CDR3 DNA reads TGTGCCAGCAGCGTTAGCGGGAGAGACACCGGGGAGCTGTTTTTT. Amino acid sequence: CASSVSGRDTGELFF.

V is TRBV4-3 and J is TRBJ2-7; 7 positions agree with TRBD2. This CDR3 comprises 16 residues. Germline assignment: CDR1 LGHNA and CDR2 YSLEER. Trimming took 1 base from V and 3 from J; bases not matched to a gene: 9. The CDR3 bases are TGCGCCAGCAGCCAAGGAGAGTCGGGACTAATCTACGAGCAGTACTTC. It encodes CASSQGESGLIYEQYF.

The chain links TRBV7-2 to TRBJ2-5; tentatively, D is TRBD1 (6 bases). The V and J ends lost 5 bases and 4 bases respectively, with 17 bases between them. The germline CDR1 and CDR2 sequences are SGHTA and FQGNSA. The length of the CDR3 is 15 residues. The CDR3 bases are TGTGCCAGCAGCCCCTTAGGGGGAGAGGGAGAGACCCAGTACTTC. Residues: CASSPLGGEGETQYF.

This clone was counted a few times. The same CDR3 can be traced to other DNA sequences in this sample. J is TRBJ1-1 and V is TRBV7-9, with D possibly TRBD1 on 5 matching bases. Germline V gene sequence: CDR1 SEHNR, CDR2 FQNEAQ (reference sequence). The V end lost 5 bases, the J end lost 1 base, and 8 bases lay between the germline ends. The CDR3 totals 13 residues. DNA for the CDR3: TGTGCCAGCAGCCCCCAGGGGAACACTGAAGCTTTCTTT. Its translation is CASSPQGNTEAFF.

V usage is TRBV11-2 and J usage is TRBJ2-7; TRBD1 might be the D (5 bases). The ends were cut back, 5 bases at V and 1 base at J, with 18 bases in the middle. CDR3 length: 16 amino acids. Germline V gene sequence: CDR1 SGHAT, CDR2 FQNNGV. The CDR3 is CASSPGHKGLSYEQYF. As DNA, the CDR3 is TGTGCCAGCAGCCCCGGCCACAAGGGGCTTTCCTACGAGCAGTACTTC.

This sequence joins TRBV7-8 and TRBJ1-1; D is undetermined. The CDR3 is made up of 14 amino acids. Germline V gene lookup returns CDR1 SGHVS and CDR2 FQNEAQ. Between the trimmed V and J ends, which lost 8 bases and 0 bases, there was a span of 13 bases. The CDR3 DNA is TGTGCCAGCTCCTTGGGCAGCCTGAACACTGAAGCTTTCTTT. This gives the protein CASSLGSLNTEAFF. Based on the CDR3 plus reference TRBV7-8 and TRBJ1-1, the full variable domain is GAGVSQSPRYKVAKRGQDVALRCDPISGHVSLFWYQQALGQGPEFLTYFQNEAQLDKSGLPSDRFFAERPEGSVSTLKIQRTQQEDSAVYLCASSLGSLNTEAFFGQGTRLTVV.

V and J are TRBV4-1 and TRBJ2-1; D is ambiguous. Germline-derived CDR1 and CDR2 are MGHRA and YSYEKL. V was clipped by 1 base and J by 3 bases, with 10 bases between them. The CDR3 contains 15 residues. Written as DNA, the CDR3 is TGCGCCAGCAGCCAAGTCAGTCCTAGCTACAATGAGCAGTTCTTC. Its translation is CASSQVSPSYNEQFF.

The chain has TRBV4-1 and TRBJ2-7; TRBD1 might be the D (6 bases). V was pared by 3 bases and J by 1 base, with 13 bases between. Germline assignment: CDR1 MGHRA and CDR2 YSYEKL. There are 15 residues in the CDR3. The CDR3 is CASSQYYRESYEQYF. For the CDR3, the DNA is TGCGCCAGCAGCCAGTACTACAGGGAGTCCTACGAGCAGTACTTC.

The chain couples TRBV7-9 to TRBJ2-1; no definite D call. CDR3 length: 12 residues. V dropped 2 bases and J dropped 8 bases, with 7 bases sitting between them. Germline V CDR1 and CDR2: SEHNR, FQNEAQ (reference sequence). DNA of the CDR3: TGTGCCAGCAGCTTATCCTTCGATGAGCAGTTCTTC. This codes for CASSLSFDEQFF.

This sequence joins TRBV2 and TRBJ2-7; TRBD1 matches 8 bases. With 6 bases clipped from V and 4 bases from J, the junction kept 8 bases outside the gene matches. Germline V lookup: CDR1 SNHLY, CDR2 FYNNEI. This CDR3 has 14 amino acids. The CDR3 DNA reads TGTGCCAGCAGGGCAGGGGGCGGCTCATACGAGCAGTACTTC. This codes for CASRAGGGSYEQYF.

V and J are TRBV7-6 and TRBJ2-5; D possibly corresponds to TRBD2 (6 bases). CDR1 is SGHVS and CDR2 is FNYEAQ in the germline V gene. V lost 1 base and J 4 bases, leaving 19 bases between the germline ends. There are 17 residues in the CDR3. CDR3 sequence: CASSLVSGRRSGETQYF. The CDR3 DNA sequence: TGTGCCAGCAGCTTAGTCTCAGGGAGGCGGTCGGGAGAGACCCAGTACTTC.

The chain recombines TRBV4-1 with TRBJ2-7, with D unresolved. Germline lookup yields CDR1 MGHRA and CDR2 YSYEKL. The CDR3 covers 12 residues. V shed 4 bases and J shed 6 bases, with 10 bases lying between them. The CDR3 protein is CASSPIEGEQYF. As DNA, the CDR3 is TGCGCCAGCAGCCCCATAGAAGGCGAGCAGTACTTC.

The chain couples TRBV9 to TRBJ2-3; D is undetermined. In germline, CDR1 is SGDLS, CDR2 YYNGEE. There are 12 residues in the CDR3. The V and J ends lost 3 bases and 4 bases respectively, with 6 bases between them. DNA of the CDR3: TGTGCCAGCAGCGCCGGGTCAGATACGCAGTATTTT. Residues: CASSAGSDTQYF. Complete variable domain (other parts from reference TRBV9 and TRBJ2-3): DSGVTQTPKHLITATGQRVTLRCSPRSGDLSVYWYQQSLDQGLQFLIQYYNGEERAKGNILERFSAQQFPDLHSELNLSSLELGDSALYFCASSAGSDTQYFGPGTRLTVL.

This chain uses TRBV7-8 with TRBJ2-7, with 13 bases identical to TRBD2. The germline CDR1 and CDR2 sequences are SGHVS and FQNEAQ. Trimming at V came to 5 bases and at J to 0 bases, leaving 19 bases not matched to a gene. This CDR3 contains 21 residues. CDR3 DNA: TGTGCCAGCAGCCTGATATGGGTCGGACTGCGGACTAGCGGGAGCTCCTACGAGCAGTACTTC. Translation gives CASSLIWVGLRTSGSSYEQYF.

The chain's CDR3 is CASSSPFRGEGAYNEQFF. The CDR3 DNA reads TGTGCCAGCAGTTCTCCTTTTAGGGGGGAAGGCGCCTACAATGAGCAGTTCTTC. V usage is TRBV27 and J usage is TRBJ2-1, with D tentatively TRBD1 or TRBD2 (6 bases each). The germline V gene has CDR1 MNHEY and CDR2 SMNVEV (reference sequence). This CDR3 region has 18 residues. Trimming took off 4 bases at V and 2 bases at J, with 21 bases between the two ends.

V usage is TRBV6-1 and J usage is TRBJ2-3; perhaps TRBD1 as D (6 bases). Trimming removed 10 bases from V and 8 bases from J, with 22 bases in between. There are 14 residues in the CDR3. CDR1 and CDR2 (germline): MNHNS, SASEGT. CDR3 in amino acids: CATLLGQHRGTQYF. In DNA form, the CDR3 reads TGTGCCACCCTCCTAGGACAGCACAGAGGTACGCAGTATTTT.

The rearrangement joins TRBV5-8 to TRBJ1-1, with D unresolved. Germline CDR1 is SGHTS and CDR2 is YDEGEE. V dropped 0 bases and J dropped 0 bases, with 12 bases sitting between them. This CDR3 is 16 amino acids long. The CDR3 coding sequence is TGTGCCAGCAGCTTGGCCTCAGTTAGGGTGAACACTGAAGCTTTCTTT. Translation gives CASSLASVRVNTEAFF.

The chain employs TRBV29-1 and TRBJ1-1; the match to TRBD1 covers 9 bases. Looked up from germline, CDR1 is SQVTM and CDR2 is ANQGSEA. The CDR3 is 14 residues long. The junction had 5 bases not matched to a gene; V was cut back by 5 bases and J by 1 base. The CDR3 DNA is TGCAGCGTTCCGGGACAGGGATGGAACACTGAAGCTTTCTTT. Protein sequence: CSVPGQGWNTEAFF.

The V and J genes are TRBV7-3 and TRBJ1-6; 8 nucleotides match TRBD1. V gave up 2 bases and J gave up 8 bases; unmatched junction bases: 2. Germline CDR1 reads SGHTA; CDR2 reads FQGTGA. CDR3 length equals 14 residues. The CDR3: CASSLSGGDSPLHF. As DNA, the CDR3 is TGTGCCAGCAGCTTATCAGGGGGCGATTCACCCCTCCACTTT.